These 9 T cell receptor beta chains were sequenced from one sample in a study of T cells in localized non-small cell lung cancer. Profiling relied on immunoSEQ multiplex PCR, and the TCRdb table lists in-frame clones only, not all of them. Of roughly 5,200 clones listed, 55% were seen once; the top ten hold about 3.8%. Sample: lymph node tissue, taken before any cancer treatment. All receptors come from a male donor at least 60 years old with stage I squamous cell lung carcinoma.

This clone was detected only once. This chain connects TRBV19 to TRBJ1-2; D is unresolved. The germline V gene encodes CDR1 LNHDA and CDR2 SQIVND (reference sequence). The V and J ends lost 6 bases and 3 bases respectively, with 11 bases between them. The CDR3 covers 13 residues. The chain's CDR3 is CASSSVGYYGYTF. In nucleotides, the CDR3 is TGTGCCAGTAGCAGCGTAGGGTACTATGGCTACACCTTC.

This clone has a handful of counts. This chain joins TRBV11-3 and TRBJ2-5; no clear D gene. Per the germline V gene, CDR1 is SGHNT and CDR2 is YENEEA. Trimming removed 1 base from V and 5 bases from J, with 11 bases in between. This CDR3 is built from 14 residues. This chain's CDR3 is CASSLVEQEETQYF. The CDR3 DNA sequence: TGTGCCAGCAGCTTAGTTGAGCAGGAGGAGACCCAGTACTTC.

J is TRBJ1-4 and V is TRBV18; 7 bases fit TRBD1. The CDR3 sequence is 17 residues long. V lost 3 bases, J lost 8 bases, and 15 bases stayed unmatched. Per the germline V gene, CDR1 is KGHSH and CDR2 is LQKENI. This CDR3 reads CASSPRDSGTIGEKLFF. CDR3 in DNA: TGTGCCAGCTCACCCCGGGACAGCGGGACGATAGGGGAAAAACTGTTTTTT.

This clone has just a few counts. This chain links TRBV7-2 with TRBJ1-4, with TRBD1 identical over 9 bases. V lost 4 bases and J lost 0; bases outside the gene matches: 12. Germline V gene sequence: CDR1 SGHTA, CDR2 FQGNSA. The CDR3 contains 19 residues. The CDR3 nucleotides are TGTGCCAGCAGCTCACAGGGGGCAGTGGTTGGAGCAACTAATGAAAAACTGTTTTTT. Translated, it gives CASSSQGAVVGATNEKLFF.

The chain is built from TRBV28 and TRBJ1-2; D is possibly TRBD1 (5 bases). Germline lookup yields CDR1 MDHEN and CDR2 SYDVKM. Trimming took 3 bases from V and 3 from J, leaving 14 bases between them. This CDR3 contains 15 residues. CDR3 DNA: TGTGCCAGCAGTTTCGAGCAGGGAAGAGACTATGGCTACACCTTC. Protein product: CASSFEQGRDYGYTF.

The J gene is TRBJ1-1, the V gene TRBV6-8; D remains ambiguous. This CDR3 has 14 amino acids. Germline V CDR1 and CDR2: MNHGY, SAAAGT. Deletions cut 2 bases from V and 7 bases from J, with 14 bases between. The CDR3 coding sequence is TGTGCCAGCAGTTACCCCTCCGACTTGATTGAAGCTTTCTTT. This sequence encodes CASSYPSDLIEAFF.

The chain carries TRBV10-3 and TRBJ2-7; a weak D match, TRBD2 (6 bases). Germline CDR1 is ENHRY and CDR2 is SYGVKD. CDR3 size: 13 residues. The germline V and J ends were trimmed by 0 bases and 5 bases, with 8 bases remaining between them. This chain's CDR3 is CAISESGEDEQYF. The CDR3 DNA follows: TGTGCCATCAGTGAGTCCGGGGAGGACGAGCAGTACTTC.

The chain employs TRBV6-8 and TRBJ2-6; D is uncertain. Between the trimmed V and J ends, which lost 4 bases and 4 bases, there was a span of 8 bases. The CDR3 length is 14 residues. Germline lookup yields CDR1 MNHGY and CDR2 SAAAGT. The CDR3 region has the DNA TGTGCCAGCAGTTTTGGCCAGGGGGCCAACGTCCTGACTTTC. Translated: CASSFGQGANVLTF.

This clone has only a few counts. The J gene is TRBJ2-7, the V gene TRBV18; D assignment may be TRBD1 or TRBD2 (5 bases each). The V end lost 6 bases, the J end lost 5 bases, and 20 bases lay between the germline ends. Germline values: CDR1 KGHSH, CDR2 LQKENI. The CDR3 covers 15 residues. CDR3 region: CASSSTAARGDEQYF. CDR3 in DNA: TGTGCCAGCTCCTCCACCGCAGCTAGAGGGGACGAGCAGTACTTC. Complete variable domain (other parts from reference TRBV18 and TRBJ2-7): NAGVMQNPRHLVRRRGQEARLRCSPMKGHSHVYWYRQLPEEGLKFMVYLQKENIIDESGMPKERFSAEFPKEGPSILRIQQVVRGDSAAYFCASSSTAARGDEQYFGPGTRLTVT.